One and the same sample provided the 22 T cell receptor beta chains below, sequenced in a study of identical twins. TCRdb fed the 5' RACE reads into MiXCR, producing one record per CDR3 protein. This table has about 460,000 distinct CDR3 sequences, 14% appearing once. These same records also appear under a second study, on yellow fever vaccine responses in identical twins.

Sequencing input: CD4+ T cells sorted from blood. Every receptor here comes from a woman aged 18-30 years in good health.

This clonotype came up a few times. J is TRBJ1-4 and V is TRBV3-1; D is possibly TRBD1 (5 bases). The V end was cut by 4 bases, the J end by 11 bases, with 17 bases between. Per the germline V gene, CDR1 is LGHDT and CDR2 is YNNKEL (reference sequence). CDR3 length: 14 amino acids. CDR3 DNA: TGTGCCAGCAGCCCCCCCGCTGCGGGGGGGAAACTGTTTTTT. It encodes CASSPPAAGGKLFF.

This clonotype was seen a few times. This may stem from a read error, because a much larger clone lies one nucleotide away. As DNA, the CDR3 is TGCAGTGCTAGTGGGGCTAGCACAGATACGCAGTATTTT. Residues: CSASGASTDTQYF. The chain carries TRBV20-1 and TRBJ2-3, with a tentative D call TRBD1 (5 bases). The germline V and J ends were trimmed by 3 bases and 0 bases, with 7 bases remaining between them. The CDR3 runs 13 residues. Germline V gene data show CDR1 as DFQATT and CDR2 as SNEGSKA (reference sequence).

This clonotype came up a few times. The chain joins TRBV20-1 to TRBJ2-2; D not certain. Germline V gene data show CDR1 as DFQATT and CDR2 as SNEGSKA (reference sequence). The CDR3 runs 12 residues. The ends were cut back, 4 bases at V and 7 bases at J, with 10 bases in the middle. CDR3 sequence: CSAKWWRGELFF. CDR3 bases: TGCAGTGCTAAGTGGTGGCGCGGGGAGCTGTTTTTT.

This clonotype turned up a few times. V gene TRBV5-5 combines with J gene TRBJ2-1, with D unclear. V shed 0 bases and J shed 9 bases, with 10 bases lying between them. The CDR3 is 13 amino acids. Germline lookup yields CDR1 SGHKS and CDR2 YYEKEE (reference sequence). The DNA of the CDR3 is TGTGCCAGCAGCTTGGTGGTCCATCTTGAGCAGTTCTTC. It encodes CASSLVVHLEQFF. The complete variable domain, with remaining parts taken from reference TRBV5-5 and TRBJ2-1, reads DAGVTQSPTHLIKTRGQQVTLRCSPISGHKSVSWYQQVLGQGPQFIFQYYEKEERGRGNFPDRFSARQFPNYSSELNVNALLLGDSALYLCASSLVVHLEQFFGPGTRLTVL.

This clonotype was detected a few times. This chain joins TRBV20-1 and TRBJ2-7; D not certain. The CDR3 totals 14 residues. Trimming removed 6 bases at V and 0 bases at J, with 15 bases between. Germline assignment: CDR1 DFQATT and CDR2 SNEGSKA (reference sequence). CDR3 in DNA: TGCAGTGCCAGCGCGGTCCGAAGCTCCTACGAGCAGTACTTC. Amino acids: CSASAVRSSYEQYF.

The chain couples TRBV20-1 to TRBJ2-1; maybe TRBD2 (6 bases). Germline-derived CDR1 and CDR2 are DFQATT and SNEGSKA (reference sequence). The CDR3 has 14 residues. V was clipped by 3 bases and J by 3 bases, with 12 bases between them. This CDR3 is CSASRREYYNEQFF. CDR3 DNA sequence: TGCAGTGCTAGTAGGAGGGAGTACTACAATGAGCAGTTCTTC.

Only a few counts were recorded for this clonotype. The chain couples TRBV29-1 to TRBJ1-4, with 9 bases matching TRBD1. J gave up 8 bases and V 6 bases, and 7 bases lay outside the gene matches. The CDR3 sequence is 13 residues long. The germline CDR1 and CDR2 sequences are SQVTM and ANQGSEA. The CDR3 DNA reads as TGCAGCGTACGGGGACAGGGCGGCGAAAAACTGTTTTTT. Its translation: CSVRGQGGEKLFF.

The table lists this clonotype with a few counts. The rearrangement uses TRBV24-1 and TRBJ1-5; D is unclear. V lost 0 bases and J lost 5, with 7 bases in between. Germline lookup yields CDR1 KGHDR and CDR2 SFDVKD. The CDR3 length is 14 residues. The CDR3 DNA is TGTGCCACCAGTGATTTGCGTTTTGATCAGCCCCAGCATTTT. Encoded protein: CATSDLRFDQPQHF.

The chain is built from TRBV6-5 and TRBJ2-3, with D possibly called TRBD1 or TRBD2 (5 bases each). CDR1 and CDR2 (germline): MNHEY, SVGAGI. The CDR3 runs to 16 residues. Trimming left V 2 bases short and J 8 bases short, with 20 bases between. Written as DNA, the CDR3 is TGTGCCAGCAGTTACCGGCAGATGGGAAGGGACGGTACGCAGTATTTT. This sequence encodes CASSYRQMGRDGTQYF.

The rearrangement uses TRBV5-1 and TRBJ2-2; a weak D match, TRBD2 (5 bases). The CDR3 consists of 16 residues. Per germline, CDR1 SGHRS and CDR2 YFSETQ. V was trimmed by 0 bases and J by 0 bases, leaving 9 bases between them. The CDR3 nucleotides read TGCGCCAGCAGCTTGGCTAGCTTCGCGAACACCGGGGAGCTGTTTTTT. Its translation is CASSLASFANTGELFF.

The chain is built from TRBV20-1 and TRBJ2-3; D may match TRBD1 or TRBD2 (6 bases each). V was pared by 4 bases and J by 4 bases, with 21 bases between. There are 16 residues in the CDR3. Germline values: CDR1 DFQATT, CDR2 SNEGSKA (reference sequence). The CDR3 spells CSATTPGGGGADTQYF. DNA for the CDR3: TGCAGTGCTACGACGCCCGGGGGCGGAGGGGCAGATACGCAGTATTTT.

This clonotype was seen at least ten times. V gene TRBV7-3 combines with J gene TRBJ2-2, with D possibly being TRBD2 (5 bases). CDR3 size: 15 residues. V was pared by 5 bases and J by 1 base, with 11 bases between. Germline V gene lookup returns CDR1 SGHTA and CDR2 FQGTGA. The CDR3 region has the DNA TGTGCCAGCAGCCTCCTAGCTCAGAACACCGGGGAGCTGTTTTTT. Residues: CASSLLAQNTGELFF.

For the CDR3, the DNA is TGCGCCAGCAGCCACAGGGGACAGAACACCTACGAGCAGTACTTC. It is translated as CASSHRGQNTYEQYF. This chain uses TRBV5-1 with TRBJ2-7; 7 nucleotides agree with TRBD1. The CDR3 consists of 15 residues. J lost 2 bases, V lost 4 bases, and 9 bases had no gene match. Germline-derived CDR1 and CDR2 are SGHRS and YFSETQ.

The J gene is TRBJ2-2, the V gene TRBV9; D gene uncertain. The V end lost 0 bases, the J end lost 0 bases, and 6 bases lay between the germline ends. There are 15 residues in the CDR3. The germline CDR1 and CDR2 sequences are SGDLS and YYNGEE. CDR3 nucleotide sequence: TGTGCCAGCAGCGTAGATATCGCGAACACCGGGGAGCTGTTTTTT. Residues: CASSVDIANTGELFF.

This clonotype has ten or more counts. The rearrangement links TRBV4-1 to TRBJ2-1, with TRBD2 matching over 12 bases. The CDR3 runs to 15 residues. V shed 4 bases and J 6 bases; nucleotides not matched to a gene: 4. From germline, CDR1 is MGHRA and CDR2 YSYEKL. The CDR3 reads CASSLEGLAGNEQFF. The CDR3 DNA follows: TGCGCCAGCAGCCTTGAGGGACTAGCGGGCAATGAGCAGTTCTTC.

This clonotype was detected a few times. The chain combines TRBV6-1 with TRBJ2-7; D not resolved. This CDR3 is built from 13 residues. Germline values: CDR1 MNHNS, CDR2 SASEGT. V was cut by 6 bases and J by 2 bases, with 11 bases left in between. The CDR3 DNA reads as TGTGCCAGCAGCAAGGGTAGCACCTACGAGCAGTACTTC. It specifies CASSKGSTYEQYF.

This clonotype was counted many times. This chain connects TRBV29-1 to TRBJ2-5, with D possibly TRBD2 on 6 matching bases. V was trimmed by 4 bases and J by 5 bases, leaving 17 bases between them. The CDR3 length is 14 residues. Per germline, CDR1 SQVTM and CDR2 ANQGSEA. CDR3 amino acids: CSVANRRDGETQYF. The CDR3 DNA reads TGCAGCGTTGCGAATAGGAGGGACGGGGAGACCCAGTACTTC.

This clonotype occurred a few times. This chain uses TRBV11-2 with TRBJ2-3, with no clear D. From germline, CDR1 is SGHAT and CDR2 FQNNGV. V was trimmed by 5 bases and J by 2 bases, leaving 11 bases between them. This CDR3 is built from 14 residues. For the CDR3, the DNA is TGTGCCAGCAGCCCCCGGGCCAACACAGATACGCAGTATTTT. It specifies CASSPRANTDTQYF.

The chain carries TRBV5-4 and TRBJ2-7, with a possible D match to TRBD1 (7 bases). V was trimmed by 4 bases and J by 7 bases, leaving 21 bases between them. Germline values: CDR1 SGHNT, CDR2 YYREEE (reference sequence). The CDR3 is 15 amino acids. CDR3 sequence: CASSPTGQVEGEQYF. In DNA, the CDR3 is TGTGCCAGCAGCCCAACCGGACAGGTGGAGGGGGAGCAGTACTTC.

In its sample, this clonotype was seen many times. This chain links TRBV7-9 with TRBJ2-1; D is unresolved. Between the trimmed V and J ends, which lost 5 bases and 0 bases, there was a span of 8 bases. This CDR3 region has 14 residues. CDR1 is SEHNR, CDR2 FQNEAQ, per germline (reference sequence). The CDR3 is CASSRASSYNEQFF. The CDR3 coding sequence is TGTGCCAGCAGCAGGGCCAGCTCCTACAATGAGCAGTTCTTC.

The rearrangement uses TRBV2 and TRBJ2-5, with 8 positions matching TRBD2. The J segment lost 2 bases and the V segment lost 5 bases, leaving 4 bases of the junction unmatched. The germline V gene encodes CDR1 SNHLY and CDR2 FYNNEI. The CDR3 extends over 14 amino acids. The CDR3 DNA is TGTGCCAGCAGTATAGGACTAGCTCAAGAGACCCAGTACTTC. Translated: CASSIGLAQETQYF. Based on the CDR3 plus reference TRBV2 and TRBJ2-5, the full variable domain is EPEVTQTPSHQVTQMGQEVILRCVPISNHLYFYWYRQILGQKVEFLVSFYNNEISEKSEIFDDQFSVERPDGSNFTLKIRSTKLEDSAMYFCASSIGLAQETQYFGPGTRLLVL.

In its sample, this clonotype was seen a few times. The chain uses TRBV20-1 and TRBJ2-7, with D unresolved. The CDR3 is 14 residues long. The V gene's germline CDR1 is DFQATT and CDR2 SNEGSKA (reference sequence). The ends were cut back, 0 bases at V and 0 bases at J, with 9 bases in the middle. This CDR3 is CSARDPASSYEQYF. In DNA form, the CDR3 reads TGCAGTGCTAGAGATCCAGCTTCCTCCTACGAGCAGTACTTC.